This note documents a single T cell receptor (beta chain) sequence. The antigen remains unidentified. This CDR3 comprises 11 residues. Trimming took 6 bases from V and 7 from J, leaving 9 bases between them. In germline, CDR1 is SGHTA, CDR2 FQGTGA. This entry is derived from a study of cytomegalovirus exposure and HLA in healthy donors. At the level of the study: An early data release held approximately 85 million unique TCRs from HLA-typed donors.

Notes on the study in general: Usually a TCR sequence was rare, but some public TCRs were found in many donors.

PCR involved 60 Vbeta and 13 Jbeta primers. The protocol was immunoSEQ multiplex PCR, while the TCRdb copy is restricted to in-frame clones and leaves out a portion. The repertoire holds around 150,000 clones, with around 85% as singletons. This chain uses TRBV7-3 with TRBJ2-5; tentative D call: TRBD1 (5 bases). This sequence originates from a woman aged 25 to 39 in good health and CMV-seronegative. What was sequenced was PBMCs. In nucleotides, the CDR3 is TGTGCCAGCAGTTATAGGGGGACCCAGTACTTC. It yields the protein CASSYRGTQYF.